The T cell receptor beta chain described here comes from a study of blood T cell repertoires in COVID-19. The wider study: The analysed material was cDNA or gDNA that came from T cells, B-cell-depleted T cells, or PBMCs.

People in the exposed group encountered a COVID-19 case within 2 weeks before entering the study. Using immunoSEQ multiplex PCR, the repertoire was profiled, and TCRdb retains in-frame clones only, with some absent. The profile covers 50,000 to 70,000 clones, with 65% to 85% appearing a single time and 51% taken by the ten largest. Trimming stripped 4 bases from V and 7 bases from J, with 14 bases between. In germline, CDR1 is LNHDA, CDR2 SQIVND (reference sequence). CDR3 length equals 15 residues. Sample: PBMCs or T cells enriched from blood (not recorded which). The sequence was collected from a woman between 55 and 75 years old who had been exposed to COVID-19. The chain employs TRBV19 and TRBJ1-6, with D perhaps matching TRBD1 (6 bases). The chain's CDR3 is CASSRGLQENSPLHF. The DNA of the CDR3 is TGTGCCAGTAGTAGGGGGCTCCAGGAGAATTCACCCCTCCACTTT.